This TCR beta chain is from a study of shared clonotypes between healthy human individuals. This table comes from immunoSEQ multiplex PCR, and its TCRdb copy is limited to in-frame clones, with some not included. Of around 2.5 million clones detected, over 85% appear once; the ten largest clones hold 0.35% to 0.45%. Source material: naive CD4+ T cells from PBMCs. Documented subset: CD45RA+ positively selected. This receptor was obtained from a man aged 18 to 29 in good health. Some clones in this sample may be carry-over from other donors' samples.

CDR3 coding DNA: TGTGCCAGCAGCAAAGGGTCATACTCTGGGGCCAACGTCCTGACTTTC. It specifies CASSKGSYSGANVLTF. The rearrangement uses TRBV21-1 and TRBJ2-6. TRBV21-1 is tagged as a pseudogene. This CDR3 is 16 amino acids long.